The 23 T cell receptor beta chains reported below all come from one sample, sequenced in a study of cytomegalovirus exposure and HLA in healthy donors. PCR amplification relied on 60 Vbeta primers (plus 13 Jbeta primers). Repertoires were generated with immunoSEQ multiplex PCR, while TCRdb's copy carries only in-frame clones and drops some. The sample has 120,000 or so clones, and its top ten clones hold 3.6%. What was sequenced was PBMCs. Receptors originate from a man aged 18 to 29 in good health and CMV-seronegative.

This chain uses TRBV7-9 with TRBJ2-1, with 10 bases lining up with TRBD2. The CDR3 has 16 residues. In germline, CDR1 is SEHNR, CDR2 FQNEAQ (reference sequence). Trimming took 6 bases from V and 4 from J; bases not matched to a gene: 9. The CDR3 loop is CASRPALAGVYNEQFF. CDR3 in DNA: TGTGCCAGCAGGCCCGCTCTAGCGGGAGTATACAATGAGCAGTTCTTC. The whole variable domain, filled in from reference TRBV7-9 and TRBJ2-1, reads DTGVSQNPRHKITKRGQNVTFRCDPISEHNRLYWYRQTLGQGPEFLTYFQNEAQLEKSRLLSDRFSAERPKGSFSTLEIQRTEQGDSAMYLCASRPALAGVYNEQFFGPGTRLTVL.

V and J are TRBV4-1 and TRBJ2-1; maybe TRBD2 (6 bases). The CDR3 is 13 amino acids. Per germline, CDR1 MGHRA and CDR2 YSYEKL. The V gene lost 4 bases and the J gene lost 10 bases, with 14 bases spanning the gap. The CDR3 sequence: CASSLRDSLEQFF. In DNA, the CDR3 is TGCGCCAGCAGCCTCCGGGACTCTCTGGAGCAGTTCTTC.

V and J are TRBV2 and TRBJ1-1, with 7 nucleotides matching TRBD1. The CDR3 runs 19 residues. The germline V gene encodes CDR1 SNHLY and CDR2 FYNNEI. With 3 bases clipped from V and 6 bases from J, the junction kept 22 bases outside the gene matches. The CDR3: CASSEVGERGGSAIPEAFF. The CDR3 region has the DNA TGTGCCAGCAGTGAGGTAGGAGAGCGAGGGGGCTCGGCGATACCTGAAGCTTTCTTT.

The chain has TRBV6-1 and TRBJ2-6; TRBD1 is a possible D gene (6 bases). The V gene lost 7 bases and the J gene lost 0 bases, with 10 bases spanning the gap. The length of the CDR3 is 15 residues. CDR1 MNHNS and CDR2 SASEGT come from the germline V gene. The CDR3 region is CASTEQGSGANVLTF. The CDR3, as DNA: TGTGCCAGCACCGAACAGGGCTCTGGGGCCAACGTCCTGACTTTC.

J is TRBJ2-5 and V is TRBV9, with D tentatively TRBD2 (6 bases). The closer fit of TRBJ2-7 to the DNA end suggests the J call may be wrong. This CDR3 spans 14 amino acids. From germline, CDR1 is SGDLS and CDR2 YYNGEE. Here the CDR3 DNA reads TGTGCCAGCAGCGTCCTAGCGTACACCTACGAGCAGTACTTC. Translation gives CASSVLAYTYEQYF.

V is TRBV15 and J is TRBJ2-7; possibly TRBD2 for D (5 bases). Germline CDR1 is LNHNV and CDR2 is YYDKDF (reference sequence). The CDR3 is 14 amino acids. V shed 1 base and J shed 3 bases, with 10 bases lying between them. CDR3 residues: CATSRAGLNYEQYF. CDR3 nucleotides: TGTGCCACCAGCAGAGCTGGACTGAACTACGAGCAGTACTTC.

The chain combines TRBV6-6 with TRBJ1-1; 7 positions match TRBD1. J gave up 2 bases and V 2 bases, and 2 bases lay outside the gene matches. The germline CDR1 and CDR2 sequences are MNHNY and SVGAGI (reference sequence). CDR3 length: 14 residues. The CDR3 sequence: CASSYRDSNTEAFF. The CDR3 DNA is TGTGCCAGCAGTTACCGGGACAGCAACACTGAAGCTTTCTTT.

This sequence joins TRBV5-6 and TRBJ2-7, with TRBD1 matching over 7 bases. V was pared by 0 bases and J by 2 bases, with 11 bases of the junction left unmatched. CDR1 is SGHDT and CDR2 is YYEEEE in the germline V gene. This CDR3 has 17 amino acids. The DNA for the CDR3 is TGTGCCAGCAGCTTGGATGTGGGACAGACTCTAACCTACGAGCAGTACTTC. Its protein product is CASSLDVGQTLTYEQYF.

The chain employs TRBV4-1 and TRBJ2-7; 10 bases line up with TRBD2. Per germline, CDR1 MGHRA and CDR2 YSYEKL. J lost 6 bases, V lost 3 bases, and 17 bases had no gene match. CDR3 length: 18 amino acids. Here the CDR3 DNA reads TGCGCCAGCAGCCAGGACCACGGGGGTAGCGGGAGGTTTGGCGAGCAGTACTTC. It encodes CASSQDHGGSGRFGEQYF.

This chain links TRBV28 with TRBJ2-5, with TRBD1 identical over 8 bases. CDR3 length equals 15 residues. Per the germline V gene, CDR1 is MDHEN and CDR2 is SYDVKM. The V and J ends lost 2 bases and 4 bases, in that order; junction bases with no gene match: 6. Written as DNA, the CDR3 is TGTGCCAGCAGTTTAGCAGGGGGCGCAGGAGAGACCCAGTACTTC. Translated, it gives CASSLAGGAGETQYF.

The rearrangement uses TRBV28 and TRBJ2-7, with D perhaps TRBD1 (6 bases). Germline V lookup: CDR1 MDHEN, CDR2 SYDVKM. The CDR3 covers 14 residues. The V end lost 4 bases, the J end lost 3 bases, and 13 bases lay between the germline ends. CDR3 sequence (DNA): TGTGCCAGCAGTTCGACAGGAGCCGACTACGAGCAGTACTTC. Its protein product is CASSSTGADYEQYF.

The rearrangement joins TRBV25-1 to TRBJ2-7; TRBD1 agrees at 9 bases. This CDR3 contains 14 residues. Per germline, CDR1 MGHDK and CDR2 SYGVNS. V dropped 6 bases and J dropped 3; count of bases not matched to a gene: 6. In nucleotides, the CDR3 is TGTGCCAGCAGGCTGGGACAGGGAGTCTACGAGCAGTACTTC. Translated: CASRLGQGVYEQYF.

V usage is TRBV5-4 and J usage is TRBJ1-4, with D possibly TRBD1 on 5 matching bases. Trimming pared 2 bases from V and 4 bases from J, leaving 12 bases between. Germline CDR1 reads SGHNT; CDR2 reads YYREEE (reference sequence). The CDR3 totals 15 residues. The CDR3 here is CASSFDQGGNEKLFF. Here the CDR3 DNA reads TGTGCCAGCAGCTTTGATCAGGGCGGTAATGAAAAACTGTTTTTT.

This chain connects TRBV6-5 to TRBJ2-7; 11 nucleotides align to TRBD1. The germline gives CDR1 MNHEY, CDR2 SVGAGI. Trimming took 6 bases from V and 2 from J; bases not matched to a gene: 0. The CDR3 loop spans 13 amino acids. The chain's CDR3 is CASRDRGPYEQYF. CDR3 coding DNA: TGTGCCAGCAGGGACAGGGGGCCCTACGAGCAGTACTTC.

The chain uses TRBV28 and TRBJ1-1; D remains unclear. Per the germline V gene, CDR1 is MDHEN and CDR2 is SYDVKM. Trimming stripped 4 bases from V and 8 bases from J, with 11 bases between. The CDR3 has 12 amino acids. This CDR3 reads CASSYGGIEAFF. The CDR3 coding sequence is TGTGCCAGCAGTTACGGCGGGATCGAAGCTTTCTTT.

The chain has TRBV11-2 and TRBJ2-3, with a possible D match to TRBD1 (6 bases). CDR1 and CDR2 (germline): SGHAT, FQNNGV. The CDR3 runs 16 residues. Trimming removed 5 bases from V and 3 bases from J, with 18 bases in between. CDR3 sequence: CASSPLPGERTDTQYF. The CDR3 bases are TGTGCCAGCAGCCCACTCCCAGGGGAGCGGACAGATACGCAGTATTTT.

V is TRBV5-1 and J is TRBJ2-7, with TRBD2 matching 9 bases. Germline V CDR1 and CDR2: SGHRS, YFSETQ. With 4 bases clipped from V and 7 bases from J, the junction kept 9 bases outside the gene matches. The CDR3 extends over 14 amino acids. The CDR3 protein is CASSGGSGRNEQYF. CDR3 coding DNA: TGCGCCAGCAGCGGGGGGAGCGGGAGGAATGAGCAGTACTTC.

The J gene is TRBJ1-5, the V gene TRBV27; D is unresolved. Between the trimmed V and J ends, which lost 7 bases and 2 bases, there was a span of 6 bases. This CDR3 has 12 residues. Germline V gives CDR1 MNHEY, CDR2 SMNVEV (reference sequence). CDR3 coding DNA: TGTGCCAGCACTACAGGCAATCAGCCCCAGCATTTT. It encodes CASTTGNQPQHF.

With regard to this clone: One end of the junction does not line up with germline, which may come from a read error. The CDR3: CASSIEWDRGRRDTQYF. As DNA, the CDR3 is TGTGCCAGCAGCATAGAGTGGGACAGAGGGCGTCGCGATACGCAGTATTTT. This chain links TRBV11-2 with TRBJ2-3, with 7 nucleotides matching TRBD1. Germline V gives CDR1 SGHAT, CDR2 FQNNGV. The CDR3 sequence is 17 residues long. Complete variable domain (other parts from reference TRBV11-2 and TRBJ2-3): EAGVAQSPRYKIIEKRQSVAFWCNPISGHATLYWYQQILGQGPKLLIQFQNNGVVDDSQLPKDRFSAERLKGVDSTLKIQPAKLEDSAVYLCASSIEWDRGRRDTQYFGPGTRLTVL.

The chain employs TRBV12-5 and TRBJ1-1, with D possibly TRBD1 on 6 matching bases. The CDR3 length is 13 residues. The V and J ends lost 5 bases and 7 bases respectively, with 14 bases between them. Germline CDR1 and CDR2: LGHNT and FRNRAP. CDR3 amino acids: CASGLEPTGEAFF. The CDR3 DNA reads as TGTGCTAGTGGTCTAGAACCGACAGGTGAAGCTTTCTTT.

The gene calls are TRBV9 and TRBJ2-1, with 12 bases aligning to TRBD1. V lost 2 bases to trimming and J lost 8 bases; unmatched junction nucleotides: 5. The CDR3 loop spans 15 amino acids. In germline, CDR1 is SGDLS, CDR2 YYNGEE. The CDR3 bases are TGTGCCAGCAGCGTGGGACAGGGGGCGCGCTATGAGCAGTTCTTC. It codes for CASSVGQGARYEQFF.

The CDR3 sequence is CASSDPHRGDTQYF. CDR3 sequence (DNA): TGTGCCAGCAGTGACCCTCACAGGGGCGATACGCAGTATTTT. The chain combines TRBV6-1 with TRBJ2-3, with 7 bases aligning to TRBD1. V was pared by 3 bases and J by 6 bases, with 6 bases of the junction left unmatched. Germline assignment: CDR1 MNHNS and CDR2 SASEGT. CDR3 length equals 14 residues.

The chain has TRBV5-1 and TRBJ2-1; the D gene is possibly TRBD1 (6 bases). The length of the CDR3 is 14 residues. V was shortened by 3 bases and J by 6 bases, with 13 bases between the two germline ends. Germline V gives CDR1 SGHRS, CDR2 YFSETQ. CDR3 DNA: TGCGCCAGCAGCTCCGGACAGAGTTTCAATGAGCAGTTCTTC. Its translation: CASSSGQSFNEQFF. Drawing the rest from reference TRBV5-1 and TRBJ2-1, the complete variable domain is KAGVTQTPRYLIKTRGQQVTLSCSPISGHRSVSWYQQTPGQGLQFLFEYFSETQRNKGNFPGRFSGRQFSNSRSEMNVSTLELGDSALYLCASSSGQSFNEQFFGPGTRLTVL.